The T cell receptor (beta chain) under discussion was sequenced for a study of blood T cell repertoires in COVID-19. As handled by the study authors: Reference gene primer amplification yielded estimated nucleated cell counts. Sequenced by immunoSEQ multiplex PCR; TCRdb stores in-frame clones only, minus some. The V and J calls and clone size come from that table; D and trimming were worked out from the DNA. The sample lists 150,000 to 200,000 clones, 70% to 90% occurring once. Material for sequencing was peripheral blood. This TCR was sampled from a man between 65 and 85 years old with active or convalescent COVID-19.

CDR3 loop: CASSQDPGLAREQFF. CDR3 nucleotides: TGCGCCAGCAGCCAAGACCCGGGACTAGCGAGAGAGCAGTTCTTC. The chain is built from TRBV4-1 and TRBJ2-1; 10 nucleotides match TRBD2. The CDR3 totals 15 residues. The germline V gene encodes CDR1 MGHRA and CDR2 YSYEKL. Germline trimming cut 0 bases from V and 10 bases from J; bases unmatched to any gene: 6.